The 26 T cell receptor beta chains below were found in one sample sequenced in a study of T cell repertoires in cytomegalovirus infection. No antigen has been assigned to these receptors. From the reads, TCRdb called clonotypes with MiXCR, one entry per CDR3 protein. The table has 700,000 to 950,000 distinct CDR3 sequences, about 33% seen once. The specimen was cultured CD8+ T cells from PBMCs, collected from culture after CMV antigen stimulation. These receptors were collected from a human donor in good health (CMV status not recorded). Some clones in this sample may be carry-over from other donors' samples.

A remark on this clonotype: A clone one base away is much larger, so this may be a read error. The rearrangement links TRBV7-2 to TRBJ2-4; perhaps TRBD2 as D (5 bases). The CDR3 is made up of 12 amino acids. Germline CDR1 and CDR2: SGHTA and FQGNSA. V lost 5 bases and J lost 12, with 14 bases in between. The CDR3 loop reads CTSSAEGLTQYF. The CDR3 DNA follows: TGTACCAGCAGCGCAGAGGGCCTAACTCAGTACTTC.

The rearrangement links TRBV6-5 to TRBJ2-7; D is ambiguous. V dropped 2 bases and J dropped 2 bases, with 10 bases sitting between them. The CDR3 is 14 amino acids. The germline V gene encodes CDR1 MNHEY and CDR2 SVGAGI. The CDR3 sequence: CASSYRLNTYEQYF. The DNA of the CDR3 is TGTGCCAGCAGTTACCGACTGAACACCTACGAGCAGTACTTC.

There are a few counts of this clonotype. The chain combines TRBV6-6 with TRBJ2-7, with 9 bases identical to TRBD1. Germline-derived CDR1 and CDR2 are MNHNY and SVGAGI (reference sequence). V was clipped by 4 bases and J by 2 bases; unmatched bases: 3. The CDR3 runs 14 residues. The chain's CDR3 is CASSSGQGPYEQYF. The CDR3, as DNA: TGTGCCAGCAGTTCGGGACAGGGTCCCTACGAGCAGTACTTC.

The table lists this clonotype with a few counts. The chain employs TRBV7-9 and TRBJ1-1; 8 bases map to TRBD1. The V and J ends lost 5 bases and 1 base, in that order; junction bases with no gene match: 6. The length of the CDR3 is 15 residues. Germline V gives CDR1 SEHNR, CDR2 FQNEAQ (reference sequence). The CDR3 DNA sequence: TGTGCCAGCAGCGGTAGGACAGGGACGAACACTGAAGCTTTCTTT. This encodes CASSGRTGTNTEAFF.

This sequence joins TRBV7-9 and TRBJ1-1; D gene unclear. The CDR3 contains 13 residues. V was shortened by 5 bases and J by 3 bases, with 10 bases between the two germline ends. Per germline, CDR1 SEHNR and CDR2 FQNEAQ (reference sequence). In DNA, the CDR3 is TGTGCCAGCAGCCCGAGCCAAGACACTGAAGCTTTCTTT. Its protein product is CASSPSQDTEAFF. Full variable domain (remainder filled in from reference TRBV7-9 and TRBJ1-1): DTGVSQNPRHKITKRGQNVTFRCDPISEHNRLYWYRQTLGQGPEFLTYFQNEAQLEKSRLLSDRFSAERPKGSFSTLEIQRTEQGDSAMYLCASSPSQDTEAFFGQGTRLTVV.

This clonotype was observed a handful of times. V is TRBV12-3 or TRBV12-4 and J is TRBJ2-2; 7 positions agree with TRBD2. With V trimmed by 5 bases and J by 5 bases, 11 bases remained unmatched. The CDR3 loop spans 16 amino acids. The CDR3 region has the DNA TGTGCCAGCAGTCCACCCACCGGGGAGGGGACCGGGGAGCTGTTTTTT. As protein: CASSPPTGEGTGELFF.

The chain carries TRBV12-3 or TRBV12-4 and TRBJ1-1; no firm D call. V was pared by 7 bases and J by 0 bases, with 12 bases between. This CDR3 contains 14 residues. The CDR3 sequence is CASTLDGMNTEAFF. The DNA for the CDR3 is TGTGCCAGCACCTTGGACGGAATGAACACTGAAGCTTTCTTT.

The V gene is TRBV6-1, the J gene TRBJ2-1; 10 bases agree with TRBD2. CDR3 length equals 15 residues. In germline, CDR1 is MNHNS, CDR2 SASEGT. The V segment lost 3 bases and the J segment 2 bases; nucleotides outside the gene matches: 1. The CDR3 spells CASSDGTSAYNEQFF. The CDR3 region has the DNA TGTGCCAGCAGTGATGGGACTAGCGCCTACAATGAGCAGTTCTTC.

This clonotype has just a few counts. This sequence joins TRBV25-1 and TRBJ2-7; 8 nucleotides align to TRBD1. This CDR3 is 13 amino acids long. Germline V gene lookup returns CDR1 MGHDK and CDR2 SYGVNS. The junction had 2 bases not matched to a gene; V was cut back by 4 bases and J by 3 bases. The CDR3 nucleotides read TGTGCCAGCAGTGCCGACAGGGGCTACGAGCAGTACTTC. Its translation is CASSADRGYEQYF.

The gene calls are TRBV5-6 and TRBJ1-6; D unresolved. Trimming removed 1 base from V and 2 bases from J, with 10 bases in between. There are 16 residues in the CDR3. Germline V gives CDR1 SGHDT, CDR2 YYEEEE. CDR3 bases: TGTGCCAGCAGCTTGATGCGGATCACCTATAATTCACCCCTCCACTTT. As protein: CASSLMRITYNSPLHF.

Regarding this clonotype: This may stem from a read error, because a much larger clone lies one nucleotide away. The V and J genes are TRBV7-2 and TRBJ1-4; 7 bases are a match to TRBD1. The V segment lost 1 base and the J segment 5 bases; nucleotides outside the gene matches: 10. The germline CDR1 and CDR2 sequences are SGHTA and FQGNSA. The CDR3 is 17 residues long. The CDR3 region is CASSLGSLDRTNEKLFF. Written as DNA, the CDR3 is TGTGCCAGCAGCTTAGGATCTCTGGACAGGACGAATGAAAAACTGTTTTTT.

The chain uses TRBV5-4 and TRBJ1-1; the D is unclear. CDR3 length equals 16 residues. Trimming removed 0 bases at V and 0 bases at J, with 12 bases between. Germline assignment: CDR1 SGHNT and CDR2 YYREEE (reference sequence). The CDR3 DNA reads TGTGCCAGCAGCTTGGACCCTTGGCGGTTGAACACTGAAGCTTTCTTT. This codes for CASSLDPWRLNTEAFF.

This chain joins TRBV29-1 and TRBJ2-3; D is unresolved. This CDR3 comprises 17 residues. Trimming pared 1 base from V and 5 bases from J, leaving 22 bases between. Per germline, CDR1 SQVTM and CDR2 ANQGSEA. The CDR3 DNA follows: TGCAGCGTTGAAGTCAGTGGGCCCGCCTCCCGAGGAGATACGCAGTATTTT. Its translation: CSVEVSGPASRGDTQYF.

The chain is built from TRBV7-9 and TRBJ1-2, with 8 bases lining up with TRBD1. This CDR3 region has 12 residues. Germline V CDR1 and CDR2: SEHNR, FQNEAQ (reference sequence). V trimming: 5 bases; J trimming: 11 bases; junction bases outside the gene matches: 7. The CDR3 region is CASSGRDRSYTF. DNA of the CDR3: TGTGCCAGCAGCGGACGGGACAGGTCGTACACCTTC.

The DNA of the CDR3 is TGTGCCAGCAGTCGGGACAGTAGAAGCTCCTACAATGAGCAGTTCTTC. Its protein is CASSRDSRSSYNEQFF. The chain employs TRBV27 and TRBJ2-1, with TRBD1 identical over 7 bases. CDR3 length: 16 residues. Germline V lookup: CDR1 MNHEY, CDR2 SMNVEV (reference sequence). J was trimmed by 0 bases and V by 5 bases; bases with no gene match: 7.

The CDR3 DNA follows: TGTGCCAGTAGTCTAATAAACAGCGGGGGAGTTTATGAGCAGTTCTTC. Translating it yields CASSLINSGGVYEQFF. The chain couples TRBV19 to TRBJ2-1, with TRBD2 matching over 8 bases. This CDR3 is 16 amino acids long. V was clipped by 5 bases and J by 8 bases; unmatched bases: 14. The V gene's germline CDR1 is LNHDA and CDR2 SQIVND (reference sequence).

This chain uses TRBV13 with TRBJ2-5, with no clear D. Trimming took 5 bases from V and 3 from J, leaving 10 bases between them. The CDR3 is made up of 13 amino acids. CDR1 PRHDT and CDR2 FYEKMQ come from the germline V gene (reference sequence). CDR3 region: CASSLQTEETQYF. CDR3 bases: TGTGCCAGCAGCCTACAGACTGAAGAGACCCAGTACTTC.

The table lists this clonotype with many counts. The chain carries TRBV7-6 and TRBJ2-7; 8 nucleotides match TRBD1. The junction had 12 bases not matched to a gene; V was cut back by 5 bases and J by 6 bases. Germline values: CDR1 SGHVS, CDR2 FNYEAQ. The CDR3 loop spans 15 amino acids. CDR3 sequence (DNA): TGTGCCAGCAGCACGGGCAGGGGGCAAGTTATCGAGCAGTACTTC. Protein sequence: CASSTGRGQVIEQYF.

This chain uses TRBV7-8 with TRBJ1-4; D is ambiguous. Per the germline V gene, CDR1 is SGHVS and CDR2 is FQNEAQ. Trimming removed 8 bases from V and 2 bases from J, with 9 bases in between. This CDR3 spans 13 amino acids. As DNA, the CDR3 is TGTGCCAGCCAAGGAGGGACTAATGAAAAACTGTTTTTT. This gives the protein CASQGGTNEKLFF.

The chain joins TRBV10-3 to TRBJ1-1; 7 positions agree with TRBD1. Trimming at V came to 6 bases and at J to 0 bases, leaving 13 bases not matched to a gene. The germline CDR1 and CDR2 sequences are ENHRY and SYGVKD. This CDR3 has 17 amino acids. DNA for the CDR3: TGTGCCATCAGAGGTTCGCGGACAGGTGAGATGAACACTGAAGCTTTCTTT. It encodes CAIRGSRTGEMNTEAFF.

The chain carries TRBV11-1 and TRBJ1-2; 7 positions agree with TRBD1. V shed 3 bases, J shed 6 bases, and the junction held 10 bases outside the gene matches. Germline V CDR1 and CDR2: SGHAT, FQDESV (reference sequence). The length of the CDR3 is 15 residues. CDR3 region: CASSFSDRDAHGYTF. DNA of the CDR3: TGTGCCAGCAGCTTTTCTGACAGGGACGCCCATGGCTACACCTTC.

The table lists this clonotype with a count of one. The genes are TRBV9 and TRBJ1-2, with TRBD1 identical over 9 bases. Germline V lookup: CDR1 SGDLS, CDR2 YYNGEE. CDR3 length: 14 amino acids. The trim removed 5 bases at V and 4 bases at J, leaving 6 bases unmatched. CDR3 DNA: TGTGCCAGCAGTGGCCCGACAGGGGGCTATGGCTACACCTTC. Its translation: CASSGPTGGYGYTF.

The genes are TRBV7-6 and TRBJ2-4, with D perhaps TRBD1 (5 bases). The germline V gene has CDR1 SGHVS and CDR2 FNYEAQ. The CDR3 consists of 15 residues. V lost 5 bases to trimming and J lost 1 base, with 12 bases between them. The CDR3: CASSDRKGAKNIQYF. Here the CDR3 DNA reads TGTGCCAGCAGCGACAGAAAGGGGGCCAAAAACATTCAGTACTTC.

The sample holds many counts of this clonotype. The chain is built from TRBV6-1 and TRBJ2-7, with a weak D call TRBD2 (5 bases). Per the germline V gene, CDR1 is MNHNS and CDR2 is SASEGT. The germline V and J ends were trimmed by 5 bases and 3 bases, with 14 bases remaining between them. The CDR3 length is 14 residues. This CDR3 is CASSTWTPNYEQYV. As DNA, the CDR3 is TGTGCCAGCAGTACGTGGACTCCGAACTACGAGCAGTACGTC.

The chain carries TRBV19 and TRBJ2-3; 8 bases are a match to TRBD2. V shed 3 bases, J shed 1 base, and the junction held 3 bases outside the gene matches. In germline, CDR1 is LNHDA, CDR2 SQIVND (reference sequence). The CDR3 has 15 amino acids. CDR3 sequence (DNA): TGTGCCAGTAGTATGGATAGCGGGGGCACAGATACGCAGTATTTT. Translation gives CASSMDSGGTDTQYF.

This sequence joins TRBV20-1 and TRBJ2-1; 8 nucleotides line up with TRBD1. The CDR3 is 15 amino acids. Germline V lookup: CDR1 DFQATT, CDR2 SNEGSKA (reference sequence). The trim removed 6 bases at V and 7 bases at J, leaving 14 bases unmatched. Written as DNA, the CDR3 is TGCAGTGCCTATCCCGACAGGGGCGTGGGAAATGAGCAGTTCTTC. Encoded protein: CSAYPDRGVGNEQFF.